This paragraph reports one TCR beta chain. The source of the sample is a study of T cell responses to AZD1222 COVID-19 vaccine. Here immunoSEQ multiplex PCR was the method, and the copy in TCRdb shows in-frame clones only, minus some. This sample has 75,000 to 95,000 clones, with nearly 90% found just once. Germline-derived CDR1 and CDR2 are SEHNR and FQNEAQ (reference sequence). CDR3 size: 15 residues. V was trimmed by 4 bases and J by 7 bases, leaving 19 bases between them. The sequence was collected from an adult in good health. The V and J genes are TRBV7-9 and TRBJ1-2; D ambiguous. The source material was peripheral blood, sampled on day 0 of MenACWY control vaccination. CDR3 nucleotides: TGTGCCAGCAGCTCCACCGCCGGACTTCTCTCTGGCTACACCTTC. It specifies CASSSTAGLLSGYTF.